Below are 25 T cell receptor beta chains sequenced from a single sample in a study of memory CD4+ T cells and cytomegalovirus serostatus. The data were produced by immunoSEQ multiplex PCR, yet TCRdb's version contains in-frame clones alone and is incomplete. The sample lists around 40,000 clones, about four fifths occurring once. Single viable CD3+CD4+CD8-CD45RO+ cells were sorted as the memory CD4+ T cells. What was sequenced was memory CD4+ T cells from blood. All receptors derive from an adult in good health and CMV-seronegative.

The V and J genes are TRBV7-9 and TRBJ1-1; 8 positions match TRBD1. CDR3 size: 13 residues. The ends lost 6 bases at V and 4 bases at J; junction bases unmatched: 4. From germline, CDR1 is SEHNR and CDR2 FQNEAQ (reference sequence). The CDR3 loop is CASSSQGGTEAFF. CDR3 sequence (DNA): TGTGCCAGCAGTTCACAGGGGGGCACTGAAGCTTTCTTT.

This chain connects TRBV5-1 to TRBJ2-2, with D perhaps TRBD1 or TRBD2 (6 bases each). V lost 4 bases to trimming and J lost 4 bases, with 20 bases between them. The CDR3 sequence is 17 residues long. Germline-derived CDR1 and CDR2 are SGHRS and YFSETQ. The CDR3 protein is CASSPRGPIRGTGELFF. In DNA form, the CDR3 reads TGCGCCAGCAGCCCCCGGGGGCCAATCCGGGGCACCGGGGAGCTGTTTTTT. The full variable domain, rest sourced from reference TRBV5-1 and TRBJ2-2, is KAGVTQTPRYLIKTRGQQVTLSCSPISGHRSVSWYQQTPGQGLQFLFEYFSETQRNKGNFPGRFSGRQFSNSRSEMNVSTLELGDSALYLCASSPRGPIRGTGELFFGEGSRLTVL.

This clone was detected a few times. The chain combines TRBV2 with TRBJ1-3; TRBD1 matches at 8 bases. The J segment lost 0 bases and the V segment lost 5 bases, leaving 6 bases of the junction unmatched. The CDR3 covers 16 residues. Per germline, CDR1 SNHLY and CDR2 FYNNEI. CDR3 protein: CASSLQGVSSGNTIYF. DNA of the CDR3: TGTGCCAGCAGTTTACAGGGGGTGAGCTCTGGAAACACCATATATTTT.

The CDR3 spells CASSQEFTGVGNTIYF. DNA of the CDR3: TGCGCCAGCAGCCAAGAGTTCACAGGGGTAGGAAACACCATATATTTT. The chain joins TRBV4-3 to TRBJ1-3; 7 positions match TRBD1. The V gene end was trimmed by 0 bases and the J gene end by 4 bases; junction bases not matched to a gene: 6. CDR1 and CDR2 from the germline V gene are LGHNA and YSLEER. This CDR3 contains 16 residues.

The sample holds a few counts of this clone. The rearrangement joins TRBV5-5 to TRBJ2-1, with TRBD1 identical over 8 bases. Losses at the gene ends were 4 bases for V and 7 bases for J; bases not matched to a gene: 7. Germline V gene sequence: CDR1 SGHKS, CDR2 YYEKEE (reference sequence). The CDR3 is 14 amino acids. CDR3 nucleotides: TGTGCCAGCAGCAGGATGGACAGGGAGAATGAGCAGTTCTTC. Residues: CASSRMDRENEQFF.

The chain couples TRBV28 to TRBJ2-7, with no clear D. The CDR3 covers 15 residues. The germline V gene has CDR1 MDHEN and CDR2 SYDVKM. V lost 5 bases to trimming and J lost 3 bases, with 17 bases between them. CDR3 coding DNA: TGTGCCAGCAGTGGGCCGGCGCTGATACACTACGAGCAGTACTTC. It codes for CASSGPALIHYEQYF. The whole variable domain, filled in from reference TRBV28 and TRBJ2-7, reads DVKVTQSSRYLVKRTGEKVFLECVQDMDHENMFWYRQDPGLGLRLIYFSYDVKMKEKGDIPEGYSVSREKKERFSLILESASTNQTSMYLCASSGPALIHYEQYFGPGTRLTVT.

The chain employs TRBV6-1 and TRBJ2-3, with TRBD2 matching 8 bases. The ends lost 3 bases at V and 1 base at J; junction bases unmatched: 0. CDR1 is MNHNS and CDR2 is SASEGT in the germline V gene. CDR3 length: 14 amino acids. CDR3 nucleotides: TGTGCCAGCAGTGAGCGGGGGGGCACAGATACGCAGTATTTT. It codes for CASSERGGTDTQYF.

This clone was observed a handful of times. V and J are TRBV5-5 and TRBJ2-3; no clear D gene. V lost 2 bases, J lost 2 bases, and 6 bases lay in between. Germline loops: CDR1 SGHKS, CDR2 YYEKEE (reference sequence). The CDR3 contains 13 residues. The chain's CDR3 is CASSFSSTDTQYF. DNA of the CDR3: TGTGCCAGCAGCTTCTCATCCACAGATACGCAGTATTTT.

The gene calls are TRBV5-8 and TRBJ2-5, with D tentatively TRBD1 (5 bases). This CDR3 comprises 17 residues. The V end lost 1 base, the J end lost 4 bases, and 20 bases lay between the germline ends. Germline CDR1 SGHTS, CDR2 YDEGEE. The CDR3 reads CASSLKGRRQLTETQYF. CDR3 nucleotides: TGTGCCAGCAGCTTGAAGGGGCGAAGACAGCTAACAGAGACCCAGTACTTC.

DNA for the CDR3: TGTGCCAGCAACAAAGGGGCAGATAGCAATCAGCCCCAGCATTTT. Protein sequence: CASNKGADSNQPQHF. This rearrangement joins TRBV6-1 to TRBJ1-5, with D maybe TRBD1 (5 bases). Germline lookup yields CDR1 MNHNS and CDR2 SASEGT. V gave up 7 bases and J gave up 0 bases, with 13 bases separating them. The CDR3 length is 15 residues.

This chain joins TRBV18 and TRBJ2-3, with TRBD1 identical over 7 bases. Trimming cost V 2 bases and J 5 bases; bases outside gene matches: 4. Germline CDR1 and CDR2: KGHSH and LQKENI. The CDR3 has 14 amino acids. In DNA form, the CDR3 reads TGTGCCAGCTCACCATTGACAGGGAAAGATACGCAGTATTTT. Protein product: CASSPLTGKDTQYF.

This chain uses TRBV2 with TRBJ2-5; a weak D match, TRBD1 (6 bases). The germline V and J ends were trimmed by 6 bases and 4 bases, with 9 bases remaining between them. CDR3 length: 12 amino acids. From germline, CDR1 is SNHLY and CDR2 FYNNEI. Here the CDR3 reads CASSRGPETQYF. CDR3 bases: TGTGCCAGCAGCAGGGGCCCAGAGACCCAGTACTTC.

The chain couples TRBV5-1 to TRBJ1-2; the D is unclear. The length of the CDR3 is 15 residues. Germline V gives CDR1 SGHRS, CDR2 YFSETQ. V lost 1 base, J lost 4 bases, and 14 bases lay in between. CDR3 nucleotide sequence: TGCGCCAGCAGCTTGTCGGGGTTCGCGAGCTATGGCTACACCTTC. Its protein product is CASSLSGFASYGYTF.

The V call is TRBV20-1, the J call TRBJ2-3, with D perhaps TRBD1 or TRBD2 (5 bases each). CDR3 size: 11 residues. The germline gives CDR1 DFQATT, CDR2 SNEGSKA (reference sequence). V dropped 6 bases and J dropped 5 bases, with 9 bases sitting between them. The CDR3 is CSAPRGDTQYF. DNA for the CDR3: TGCAGTGCCCCGAGGGGAGATACGCAGTATTTT.

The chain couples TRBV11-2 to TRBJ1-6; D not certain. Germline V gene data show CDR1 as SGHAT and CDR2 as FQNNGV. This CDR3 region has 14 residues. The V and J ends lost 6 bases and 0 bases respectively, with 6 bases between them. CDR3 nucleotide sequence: TGTGCCAGCAGTATAGGCTCCTATAATTCACCCCTCCACTTT. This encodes CASSIGSYNSPLHF.

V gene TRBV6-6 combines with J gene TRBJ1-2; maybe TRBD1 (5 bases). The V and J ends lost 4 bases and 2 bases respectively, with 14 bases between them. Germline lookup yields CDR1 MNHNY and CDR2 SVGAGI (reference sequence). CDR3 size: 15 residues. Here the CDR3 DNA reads TGTGCCAGCAGTTCCCGGACACAACAGAACTATGGCTACACCTTC. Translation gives CASSSRTQQNYGYTF.

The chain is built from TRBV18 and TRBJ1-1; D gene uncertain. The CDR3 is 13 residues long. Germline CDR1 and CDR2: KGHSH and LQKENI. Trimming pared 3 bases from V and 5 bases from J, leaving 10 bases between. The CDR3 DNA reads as TGTGCCAGCTCACCTCGGGGTGAAACTGAAGCTTTCTTT. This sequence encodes CASSPRGETEAFF.

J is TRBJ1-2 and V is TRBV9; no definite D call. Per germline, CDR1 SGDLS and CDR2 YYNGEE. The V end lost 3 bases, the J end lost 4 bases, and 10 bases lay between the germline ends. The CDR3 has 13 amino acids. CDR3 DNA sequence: TGTGCCAGCAGCGCGATTAATGGCTATGGCTACACCTTC. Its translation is CASSAINGYGYTF.

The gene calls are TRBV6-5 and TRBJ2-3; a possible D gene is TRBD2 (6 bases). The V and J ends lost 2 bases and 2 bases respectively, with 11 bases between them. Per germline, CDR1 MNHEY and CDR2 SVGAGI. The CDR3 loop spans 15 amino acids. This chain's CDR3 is CASSYRSGYTDTQYF. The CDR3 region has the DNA TGTGCCAGCAGTTACCGTAGCGGATACACAGATACGCAGTATTTT.

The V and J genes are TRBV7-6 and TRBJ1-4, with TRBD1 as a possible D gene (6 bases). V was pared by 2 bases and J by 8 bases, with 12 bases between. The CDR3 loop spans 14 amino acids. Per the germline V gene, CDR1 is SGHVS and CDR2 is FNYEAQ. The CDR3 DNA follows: TGTGCCAGCAGCTTACAAGGGGGGGAGGAAAAACTGTTTTTT. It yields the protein CASSLQGGEEKLFF.

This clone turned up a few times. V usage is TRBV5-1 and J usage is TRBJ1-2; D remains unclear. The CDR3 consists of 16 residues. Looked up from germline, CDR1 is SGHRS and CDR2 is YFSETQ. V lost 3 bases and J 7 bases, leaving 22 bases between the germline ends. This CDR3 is CASSSEAGSIPTGYTF. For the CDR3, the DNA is TGCGCCAGCAGCTCGGAAGCCGGGTCCATTCCCACTGGCTACACCTTC.

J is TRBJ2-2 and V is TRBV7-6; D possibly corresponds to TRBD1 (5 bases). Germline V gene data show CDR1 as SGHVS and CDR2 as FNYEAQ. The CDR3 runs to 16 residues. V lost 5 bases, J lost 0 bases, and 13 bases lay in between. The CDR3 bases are TGTGCCAGCAGCCCCCAGGGTTCTGCGAACACCGGGGAGCTGTTTTTT. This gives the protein CASSPQGSANTGELFF.

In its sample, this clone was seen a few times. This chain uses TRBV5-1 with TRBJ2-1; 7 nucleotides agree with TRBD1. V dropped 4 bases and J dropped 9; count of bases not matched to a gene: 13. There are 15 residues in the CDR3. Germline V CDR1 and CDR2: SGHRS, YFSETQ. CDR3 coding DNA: TGCGCCAGCAGCCTTCTAGGAGACAGGGTGACTGAGCAGTTCTTC. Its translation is CASSLLGDRVTEQFF.

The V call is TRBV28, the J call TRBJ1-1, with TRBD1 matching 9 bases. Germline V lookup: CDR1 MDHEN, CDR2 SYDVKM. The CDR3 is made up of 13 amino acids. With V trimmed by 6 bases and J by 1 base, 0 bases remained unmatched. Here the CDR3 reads CASRGQGNTEAFF. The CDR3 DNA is TGTGCCAGCAGGGGACAGGGGAACACTGAAGCTTTCTTT.

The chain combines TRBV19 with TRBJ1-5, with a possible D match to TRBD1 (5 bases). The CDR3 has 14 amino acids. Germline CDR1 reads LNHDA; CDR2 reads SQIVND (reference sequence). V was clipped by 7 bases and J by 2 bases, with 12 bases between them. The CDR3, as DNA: TGTGCCAGTACCTTCCAACAGGGCAATCAGCCCCAGCATTTT. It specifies CASTFQQGNQPQHF.